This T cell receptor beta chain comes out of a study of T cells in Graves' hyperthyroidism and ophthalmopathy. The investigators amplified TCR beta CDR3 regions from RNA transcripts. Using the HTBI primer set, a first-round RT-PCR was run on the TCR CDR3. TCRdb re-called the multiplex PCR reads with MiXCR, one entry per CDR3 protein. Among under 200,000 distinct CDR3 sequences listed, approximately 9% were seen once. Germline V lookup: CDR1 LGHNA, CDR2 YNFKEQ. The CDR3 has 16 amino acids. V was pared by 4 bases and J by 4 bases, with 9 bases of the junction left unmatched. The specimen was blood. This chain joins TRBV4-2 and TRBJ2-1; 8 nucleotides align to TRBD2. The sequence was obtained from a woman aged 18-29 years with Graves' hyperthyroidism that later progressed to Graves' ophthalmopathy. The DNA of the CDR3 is TGTGCCAGCAGCCCCGGGAGGGCCGGGAGGTACAATGAGCAGTTCTTC. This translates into CASSPGRAGRYNEQFF.